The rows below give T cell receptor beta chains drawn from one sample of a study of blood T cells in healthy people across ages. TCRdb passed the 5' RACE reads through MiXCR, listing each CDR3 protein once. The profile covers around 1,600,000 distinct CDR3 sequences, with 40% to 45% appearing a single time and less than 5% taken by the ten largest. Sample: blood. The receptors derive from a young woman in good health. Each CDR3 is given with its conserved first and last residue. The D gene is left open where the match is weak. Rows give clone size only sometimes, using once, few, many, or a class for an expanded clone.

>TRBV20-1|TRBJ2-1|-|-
TGCAGTGCTACCGGTGTGGGGTACTACAATGAGCAGTTCTTC
CSATGVGYYNEQFF
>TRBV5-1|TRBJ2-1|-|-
TGCGCCAGCAGGGCTCAGGATGAGCAGTTCTTC
CASRAQDEQFF
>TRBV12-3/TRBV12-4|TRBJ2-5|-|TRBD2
TGTGCCAGCATGCCCTCGGGGACTAGGAATGAGCAGTACTTC
CASMPSGTRNEQYF
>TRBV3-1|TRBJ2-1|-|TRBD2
TGTGCCAGCAGCCAGTCTAGCGGGGGGGCCGGTAATGAGCAGTTCTTC
CASSQSSGGAGNEQFF
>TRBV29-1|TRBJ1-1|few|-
TGCAGCGTTGAAAGGGGACAGAACACTGAAGCTTTCTTT
CSVERGQNTEAFF
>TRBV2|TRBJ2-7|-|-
TGTGCCACCAGGGACGGTGCCTACGAGCAGTACTTC
CATRDGAYEQYF
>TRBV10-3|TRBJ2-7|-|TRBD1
TGTGCCATCAGTGGGGACAGGGTAGCCTCCTACGAGCAGTACTTC
CAISGDRVASYEQYF
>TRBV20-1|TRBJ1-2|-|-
TGCAGTGGGACCTTAACCGGTCACTATGGCTACACCTTC
CSGTLTGHYGYTF
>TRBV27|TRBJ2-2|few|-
TGTGCCAGCAGTTTATTGGGGGCCGGGGAGCTGTTTTTT
CASSLLGAGELFF
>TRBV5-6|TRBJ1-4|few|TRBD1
TGTGCCACTTCCCGAGGACAGGGGTATGAAAAACTGTTTTTT
CATSRGQGYEKLFF
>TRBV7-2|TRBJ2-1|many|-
TGTGCCAGCAGCTTATGGGATGAGCAGTTCTTC
CASSLWDEQFF
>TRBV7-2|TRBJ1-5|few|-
TGTGCCAGCAGCAACAGGGTAGGCCAGCCCCAGCATTTT
CASSNRVGQPQHF
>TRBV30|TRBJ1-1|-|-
TGTGCCTGGAGTGTACAACAGAACACTGAAGCTTTCTTT
CAWSVQQNTEAFF
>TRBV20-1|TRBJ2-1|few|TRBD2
TGCAGTGCTAGCACGGGACTAGCGGCCTACAATGAGCAGTTCTTC
CSASTGLAAYNEQFF
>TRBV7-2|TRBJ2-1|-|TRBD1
TGTGCCAGCAGCGGCGACAGGGGGTACTACAATGAGCAGTTCTTC
CASSGDRGYYNEQFF
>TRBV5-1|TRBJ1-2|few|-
TGCGCCAGCAGCTTGTCCGAGGGGGTCTATGGCTACACCTTC
CASSLSEGVYGYTF
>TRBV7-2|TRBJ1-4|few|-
TGTGCCAGCAGCTTAGCGCCCCGGACAGTGAATGAAAAACTGTTTTTT
CASSLAPRTVNEKLFF
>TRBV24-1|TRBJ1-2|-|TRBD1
TGTGCCACCAGAGGGACAGATAACTATGGCTACACCTTC
CATRGTDNYGYTF
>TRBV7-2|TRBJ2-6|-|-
TGTGCCAGTTGCCCCACACTTCCAGGGCCCAACGTCCTGACTTTC
CASCPTLPGPNVLTF
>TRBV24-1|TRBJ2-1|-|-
TGTGCCACCAGTCATAGTGAGCAGTTCTTC
CATSHSEQFF
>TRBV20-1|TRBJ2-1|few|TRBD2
TGCAGTGCTAGACGGACTAGCGGGAGTTACAATGAGCAGTTCTTC
CSARRTSGSYNEQFF
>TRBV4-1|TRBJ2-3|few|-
TGCGCCAGCAGCCACCGGACTTACACAGATACGCAGTATTTT
CASSHRTYTDTQYF
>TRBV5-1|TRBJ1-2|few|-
TGCGCCAGCAGCATCGACAGCTATGGCTACACCTTC
CASSIDSYGYTF
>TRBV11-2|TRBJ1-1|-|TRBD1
TGTGCCAGCAGCTTAGTGACGTGGGACAGGGGCCGATATGAAGCTTTCTTT
CASSLVTWDRGRYEAFF
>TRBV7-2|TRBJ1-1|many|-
TGCGCCAGCAGCCCGGGGGCGGCCAACACTGAAGCTTTCTTT
CASSPGAANTEAFF
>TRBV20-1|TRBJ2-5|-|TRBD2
TGCAGTGCTAAGACTAGCGCAAGTCCACGGGCCCAGTACTTC
CSAKTSASPRAQYF
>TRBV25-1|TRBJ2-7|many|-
TGTGCCAGCAGAAACCTTCAGGGCGGCGAGCAGTACTTC
CASRNLQGGEQYF
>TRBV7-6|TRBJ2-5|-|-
TGTGCCAGCAGCGCCGCCCACAATGAGCAGTACTTC
CASSAAHNEQYF
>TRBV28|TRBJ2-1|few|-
TGTGCCAGCAGTTTATTGGGGGGAGAGCGGTTCTTC
CASSLLGGERFF
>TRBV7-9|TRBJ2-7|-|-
TGTGCCAGCAGTTCTAGCGTGGGGGGCGTCTACAATGAGCAGTACTTC
CASSSSVGGVYNEQYF
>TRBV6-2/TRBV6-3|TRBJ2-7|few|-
TGTGCCAGCAGTGACCTGCGTAACTACGAGCAGTACTTC
CASSDLRNYEQYF